These 23 T cell receptor beta chains were all obtained from the same sample, sequenced in a study of neurological immune-mediated disorders. MiXCR was run by TCRdb on the 5' RACE reads, yielding one entry per CDR3 protein. The sample holds 35,000 to 50,000 distinct CDR3 sequences, about 15% seen once. The sample taken for sequencing was CD4+ T cells from blood. These TCRs come from a woman aged 55-70 years with HTLV-1-associated myelopathy (HAM/TSP).

The table lists this clonotype with many counts. This chain joins TRBV11-2 and TRBJ2-1, with D possibly matching TRBD2 (6 bases). V lost 4 bases and J lost 5, with 15 bases in between. Germline-derived CDR1 and CDR2 are SGHAT and FQNNGV. This CDR3 contains 15 residues. The DNA for the CDR3 is TGTGCCAGCAGCTCACTCGGGGGAAAGAACAATGAGCAGTTCTTC. This sequence encodes CASSSLGGKNNEQFF.

This clonotype was picked up many times. The CDR3 nucleotides read TGTGCCAGCCACCGGGAAGGGCATGGTGAAGCTTTCTTT. It yields the protein CASHREGHGEAFF. The genes are TRBV3-1 and TRBJ1-1; no firm D call. V lost 8 bases, J lost 7 bases, and 17 bases lay in between. The CDR3 is 13 amino acids. Germline CDR1 LGHDT, CDR2 YNNKEL (reference sequence).

This clonotype was counted at least ten times. The J gene is TRBJ2-1, the V gene TRBV20-1, with TRBD2 matching over 10 bases. V was clipped by 0 bases and J by 4 bases; unmatched bases: 6. The CDR3 consists of 16 residues. The germline V gene has CDR1 DFQATT and CDR2 SNEGSKA (reference sequence). Here the CDR3 reads CSARDAGLAAYNEQFF. The CDR3 DNA sequence: TGCAGTGCTAGAGACGCCGGACTAGCGGCATACAATGAGCAGTTCTTC.

This clonotype has ten or more counts. The chain carries TRBV5-5 and TRBJ2-3; 8 positions agree with TRBD1. CDR3 length: 16 residues. Unmatched junction bases numbered 8, after V lost 3 bases and J lost 2 bases. CDR1 and CDR2 from the germline V gene are SGHKS and YYEKEE (reference sequence). The CDR3: CASSSGTGLDTDTQYF. Written as DNA, the CDR3 is TGTGCCAGCAGCTCAGGGACAGGACTTGACACAGATACGCAGTATTTT.

This clonotype was found many times. The chain has TRBV6-5 and TRBJ2-5; 7 bases are a match to TRBD1. The CDR3 extends over 11 amino acids. The junction had 1 base not matched to a gene; V was cut back by 7 bases and J by 5 bases. Germline V gene sequence: CDR1 MNHEY, CDR2 SVGAGI. The CDR3 sequence is CASNRGETQYF. The CDR3 coding sequence is TGTGCCAGCAACAGGGGCGAGACCCAGTACTTC.

Many counts were recorded for this clonotype. The J gene is TRBJ1-2, the V gene TRBV20-1; D gene ambiguous. This CDR3 is built from 10 residues. Trimming pared 4 bases from V and 5 bases from J, leaving 5 bases between. The germline CDR1 and CDR2 sequences are DFQATT and SNEGSKA (reference sequence). This CDR3 is CSAINYGYTF. The CDR3 region has the DNA TGCAGTGCTATCAATTATGGCTACACCTTC.

The table lists this clonotype with a few counts. V gene TRBV10-3 combines with J gene TRBJ1-2, with no clear D. The CDR3 contains 13 residues. The germline V gene has CDR1 ENHRY and CDR2 SYGVKD. The V end lost 8 bases, the J end lost 3 bases, and 13 bases lay between the germline ends. The CDR3 nucleotides are TGTGCCATCTTTCGGACCGCCGACTATGGCTACACCTTC. It yields the protein CAIFRTADYGYTF.

This clonotype has ten or more counts. This chain links TRBV3-1 with TRBJ1-5; the D is unclear. Trimming cost V 0 bases and J 7 bases, with 7 bases left between them. The CDR3 runs 13 residues. Germline V CDR1 and CDR2: LGHDT, YNNKEL (reference sequence). CDR3 nucleotides: TGTGCCAGCAGCCAAGAGTACGGGCAGCCCCAGCATTTT. Translation gives CASSQEYGQPQHF.

At least ten counts were recorded for this clonotype. J is TRBJ2-1 and V is TRBV20-1; the match to TRBD2 covers 7 bases. Germline V lookup: CDR1 DFQATT, CDR2 SNEGSKA (reference sequence). This CDR3 comprises 14 residues. J gave up 1 base and V 2 bases, and 2 bases lay outside the gene matches. CDR3 coding DNA: TGCAGTGCTAGATTTAGCGGGTCCTACAATGAGCAGTTCTTC. Residues: CSARFSGSYNEQFF.

This clonotype was observed at least ten times. This rearrangement joins TRBV10-3 to TRBJ1-2; 8 bases are shared with TRBD1. The CDR3 totals 14 residues. The ends lost 7 bases at V and 7 bases at J; junction bases unmatched: 11. Germline assignment: CDR1 ENHRY and CDR2 SYGVKD. The CDR3 loop is CAITGQGSGGGYTF. The CDR3 coding sequence is TGTGCCATCACCGGACAGGGTTCTGGGGGTGGCTACACCTTC.

This clonotype is classed as medium-sized. The genes are TRBV10-3 and TRBJ1-2, with TRBD1 matching over 7 bases. The CDR3 is 14 residues long. Trimming took 0 bases from V and 8 from J; bases not matched to a gene: 6. Per germline, CDR1 ENHRY and CDR2 SYGVKD. The CDR3 here is CAISESRTGEGYTF. The DNA of the CDR3 is TGTGCCATCAGTGAGTCCAGGACAGGAGAAGGCTACACCTTC.

In its sample, this clonotype was seen many times. The chain uses TRBV5-1 and TRBJ2-2; D is undetermined. The V gene's germline CDR1 is SGHRS and CDR2 YFSETQ. The V end lost 0 bases, the J end lost 4 bases, and 7 bases lay between the germline ends. The length of the CDR3 is 14 residues. CDR3 nucleotides: TGCGCCAGCAGCTTGGTTGTGGGCACCGGGGAGCTGTTTTTT. The encoded protein is CASSLVVGTGELFF.

This clonotype was counted many times. This chain links TRBV20-1 with TRBJ2-2, with TRBD2 matching 11 bases. Per the germline V gene, CDR1 is DFQATT and CDR2 is SNEGSKA (reference sequence). This CDR3 comprises 17 residues. The J segment lost 5 bases and the V segment lost 5 bases, leaving 13 bases of the junction unmatched. CDR3 protein: CSAPRPSGGFGTGELFF. The CDR3 coding sequence is TGCAGTGCTCCTCGTCCTAGCGGGGGGTTCGGTACCGGGGAGCTGTTTTTT.

Many counts were recorded for this clonotype. The chain couples TRBV20-1 to TRBJ1-5; 10 bases align to TRBD1. Per the germline V gene, CDR1 is DFQATT and CDR2 is SNEGSKA (reference sequence). Trimming removed 3 bases from V and 6 bases from J; junction bases left unmatched: 5. The length of the CDR3 is 14 residues. The CDR3 spells CSARPGQGTQPQHF. The CDR3 DNA reads as TGCAGTGCTAGGCCGGGACAGGGGACTCAGCCCCAGCATTTT.

V is TRBV9 and J is TRBJ2-1; tentatively, D is TRBD1 (8 bases). The V end was cut by 3 bases, the J end by 6 bases, with 16 bases between. The CDR3 is made up of 15 amino acids. Per the germline V gene, CDR1 is SGDLS and CDR2 is YYNGEE. The DNA for the CDR3 is TGTGCCAGCAGCGCGGGGGGACAGGTTATCAATGAGCAGTTCTTC. The encoded protein is CASSAGGQVINEQFF.

This clonotype came up many times. J is TRBJ2-1 and V is TRBV12-5; 10 bases are a match to TRBD2. Germline V gene sequence: CDR1 LGHNT, CDR2 FRNRAP. This CDR3 is 16 amino acids long. V gave up 8 bases and J gave up 3 bases; unmatched junction bases: 10. CDR3 protein: CASYTPSGGIYNEQFF. As DNA, the CDR3 is TGTGCTAGTTATACTCCTAGCGGGGGAATCTACAATGAGCAGTTCTTC. The full variable domain, rest sourced from reference TRBV12-5 and TRBJ2-1, is DARVTQTPRHKVTEMGQEVTMRCQPILGHNTVFWYRQTMMQGLELLAYFRNRAPLDDSGMPKDRFSAEMPDATLATLKIQPSEPRDSAVYFCASYTPSGGIYNEQFFGPGTRLTVL.

This clonotype has ten or more counts. The chain recombines TRBV20-1 with TRBJ1-2; TRBD1 agrees at 8 bases. J was trimmed by 6 bases and V by 1 base; bases with no gene match: 7. Germline loops: CDR1 DFQATT, CDR2 SNEGSKA (reference sequence). This CDR3 is 14 amino acids long. CDR3 coding DNA: TGCAGTGCTAGAGTGACAGGGGCGCAAAATGGCTACACCTTC. Translated: CSARVTGAQNGYTF.

At least ten counts were recorded for this clonotype. The J gene is TRBJ2-2, the V gene TRBV27; D is unclear. Trimming left V 6 bases short and J 1 base short, with 9 bases between. This CDR3 is 14 amino acids long. Looked up from germline, CDR1 is MNHEY and CDR2 is SMNVEV (reference sequence). The CDR3 loop reads CASSAAQNTGELFF. The CDR3, as DNA: TGTGCCAGCAGCGCCGCACAGAACACCGGGGAGCTGTTTTTT.

In this sample, this clonotype turned up many times. This chain connects TRBV6-1 to TRBJ1-2; possible D gene TRBD1, 6 bases. The V gene's germline CDR1 is MNHNS and CDR2 SASEGT. Trimming took off 2 bases at V and 8 bases at J, with 18 bases between the two ends. The CDR3 length is 15 residues. CDR3 sequence (DNA): TGTGCCAGCAGTGAACGGACAGAGCTCTATGTCGGCTACACCTTC. This codes for CASSERTELYVGYTF.

This clonotype was picked up many times. This chain links TRBV3-1 with TRBJ2-7; D might be TRBD1 (5 bases). The length of the CDR3 is 14 residues. Trimming removed 5 bases at V and 2 bases at J, with 13 bases between. The germline V gene has CDR1 LGHDT and CDR2 YNNKEL (reference sequence). The CDR3 loop reads CASSEGVETYEQYF. The CDR3 DNA sequence: TGTGCCAGCAGCGAAGGGGTTGAGACCTACGAGCAGTACTTC.

J is TRBJ2-7 and V is TRBV7-9; D remains unclear. The CDR3 totals 14 residues. Germline V gene lookup returns CDR1 SEHNR and CDR2 FQNEAQ (reference sequence). V was cut by 4 bases and J by 4 bases, with 14 bases left in between. The CDR3 coding sequence is TGTGCCAGCAGCTGGGATATGGAGACTTACGAGCAGTACTTC. Protein: CASSWDMETYEQYF.

The chain carries TRBV5-1 and TRBJ1-5; D ambiguous. This CDR3 region has 19 residues. The V and J ends lost 1 base and 2 bases respectively, with 22 bases between them. The germline V gene encodes CDR1 SGHRS and CDR2 YFSETQ. The CDR3 DNA sequence: TGCGCCAGCAGCTTGACCACCCCGAAAGGAGATCACGGCAATCAGCCCCAGCATTTT. Protein product: CASSLTTPKGDHGNQPQHF.

This clonotype has at least ten counts. The chain has TRBV12-3 or TRBV12-4 and TRBJ1-4; D is unresolved. The CDR3 runs to 14 residues. Deletions cut 7 bases from V and 8 bases from J, with 17 bases between. CDR3 in DNA: TGTGCCAGCACTTCAGGCCCCACAAGAGAAAAACTGTTTTTT. Its translation: CASTSGPTREKLFF.